Each of the 30 T cell receptor beta chains below was sequenced from the same sample in a study of blood T cells in healthy people across ages. A second 7 to 11 cycle PCR used barcoded and J-beta primers. TCRdb used MiXCR to reprocess the 5' RACE reads, holding one entry per CDR3 protein. The sample has about 590,000 distinct CDR3 sequences; 25% to 30% are singletons. The sample was blood. The receptors were sampled from a woman of 80 years or more in good health.

This chain joins TRBV4-3 and TRBJ1-4; D is perhaps TRBD1 (5 bases). Between the trimmed V and J ends, which lost 0 bases and 5 bases, there was a span of 10 bases. The CDR3 runs to 15 residues. Germline lookup yields CDR1 LGHNA and CDR2 YSLEER. CDR3 in amino acids: CASSQDRDGNEKLFF. The CDR3 nucleotides read TGCGCCAGCAGCCAAGATCGGGACGGGAATGAAAAACTGTTTTTT.

Concerning this clonotype: A read error may produce the germline difference seen at one junction end. This chain uses TRBV7-3 with TRBJ1-1; D remains unclear. Germline V gene lookup returns CDR1 SGHTA and CDR2 FQGTGA. There are 13 residues in the CDR3. The DNA for the CDR3 is TGTGCCAGCAGCCAAAACATAAACACCGAAGCTTTCTTT. This sequence encodes CASSQNINTEAFF.

This clonotype was counted many times. The chain joins TRBV5-1 to TRBJ1-2, with TRBD1 matching 7 bases. The germline V gene has CDR1 SGHRS and CDR2 YFSETQ. This CDR3 contains 15 residues. After removal of 0 bases from V and 5 bases from J, the junction contained 7 bases not matched to a gene. CDR3 in DNA: TGCGCCAGCAGCTTGGATGGACAGGCCCTATATGGCTACACCTTC. Translating it yields CASSLDGQALYGYTF.

This chain joins TRBV6-5 and TRBJ2-2; D is unresolved. The CDR3 has 17 residues. Germline CDR1 is MNHEY and CDR2 is SVGAGI. The V and J ends lost 0 bases and 3 bases respectively, with 14 bases between them. The CDR3 region is CASSYSMWSRDTGELFF. As DNA, the CDR3 is TGTGCCAGCAGTTACTCGATGTGGTCTAGGGACACCGGGGAGCTGTTTTTT.

Concerning this clonotype: A much larger clone differs from this one at a single base, so this may be a read error. The V call is TRBV6-1, the J call TRBJ2-4, with D perhaps assigned TRBD1 or TRBD2 (6 bases each). The better agreement between TRBJ2-7 and the DNA end casts doubt on the J call. The V gene's germline CDR1 is MNHNS and CDR2 SASEGT. The length of the CDR3 is 14 residues. The CDR3: CATSDRISGDEQYF. DNA for the CDR3: TGTGCCACCTCTGACAGGATTTCGGGAGACGAGCAGTACTTC.

The chain employs TRBV5-6 and TRBJ2-2, with D hard to call. Trimming pared 2 bases from V and 1 base from J, leaving 12 bases between. This CDR3 has 16 amino acids. Germline loops: CDR1 SGHDT, CDR2 YYEEEE. The CDR3 region has the DNA TGTGCCAGCAGCTTATTTGGGTGGGAGAACACCGGGGAGCTGTTTTTT. The encoded protein is CASSLFGWENTGELFF.

This clonotype was found a few times. The chain employs TRBV30 and TRBJ2-1, with 9 bases fitting TRBD1. The CDR3 covers 15 residues. The trim removed 3 bases at V and 9 bases at J, leaving 12 bases unmatched. The V gene's germline CDR1 is GTSNPN and CDR2 SVGIG (reference sequence). CDR3 coding DNA: TGTGCCTGGAGCGCCGGGACAGGGTGGGGTGGTGAGCAGTTCTTC. It encodes CAWSAGTGWGGEQFF.

This chain uses TRBV20-1 with TRBJ1-4; TRBD1 agrees at 8 bases. After removal of 4 bases from V and 8 bases from J, the junction contained 6 bases not matched to a gene. The CDR3 contains 13 residues. In germline, CDR1 is DFQATT, CDR2 SNEGSKA (reference sequence). The CDR3 reads CSATGQGLEKLFF. The DNA for the CDR3 is TGCAGTGCTACAGGACAGGGTTTAGAAAAACTGTTTTTT.

This clonotype was seen many times. The V gene is TRBV30, the J gene TRBJ2-7, with TRBD1 matching over 8 bases. CDR1 is GTSNPN and CDR2 is SVGIG in the germline V gene (reference sequence). V was pared by 3 bases and J by 6 bases, with 1 base of the junction left unmatched. The CDR3 sequence is 11 residues long. The CDR3 spells CAWRQGGEQYF. The CDR3 nucleotides are TGTGCCTGGAGACAGGGGGGCGAGCAGTACTTC.

This rearrangement joins TRBV20-1 to TRBJ2-3; a possible D gene is TRBD2 (7 bases). V lost 0 bases, J lost 1 base, and 11 bases lay in between. CDR1 and CDR2 from the germline V gene are DFQATT and SNEGSKA (reference sequence). The CDR3 is made up of 15 amino acids. CDR3 coding DNA: TGCAGTGCTAGAGATCGGCGGGGGCGCACAGATACGCAGTATTTT. Amino acid sequence: CSARDRRGRTDTQYF.

This clonotype came up a few times. A single base separates this from a much larger clone, so it may be a read error. The chain has TRBV7-6 and TRBJ2-7; D uncertain. Germline lookup yields CDR1 SGHVS and CDR2 FNYEAQ. CDR3 length: 14 amino acids. Trimming took off 4 bases at V and 7 bases at J, with 17 bases between the two ends. The CDR3 sequence: CASSSFAVKDEQYF. The CDR3 DNA reads TGTGCCAGCAGCTCTTTCGCAGTTAAGGATGAGCAGTACTTC.

This clonotype was detected many times. V is TRBV29-1 and J is TRBJ2-1; D ambiguous. This CDR3 contains 12 residues. The V end lost 7 bases, the J end lost 10 bases, and 17 bases lay between the germline ends. Germline V gene data show CDR1 as SQVTM and CDR2 as ANQGSEA. The DNA of the CDR3 is TGCAGCGGCGTACGTCCGGGTCCGGAGCAGTTCTTC. It specifies CSGVRPGPEQFF.

This clonotype appeared many times. The chain is built from TRBV20-1 and TRBJ1-2; weak D call: TRBD1 (6 bases). The CDR3 spans 13 residues. The V end lost 6 bases, the J end lost 2 bases, and 13 bases lay between the germline ends. The germline CDR1 and CDR2 sequences are DFQATT and SNEGSKA (reference sequence). The CDR3 bases are TGCAGTGCGGATAACAGGGCGAACTATGGCTACACCTTC. Protein: CSADNRANYGYTF.

This clonotype was detected many times. The chain uses TRBV7-7 and TRBJ2-7; unclear D gene. The CDR3 consists of 14 residues. Deletions cut 0 bases from V and 3 bases from J, with 9 bases between. From germline, CDR1 is SSHAT and CDR2 FNYEAQ (reference sequence). This chain's CDR3 is CASSLAGKGYEQYF. The CDR3, as DNA: TGTGCCAGCAGCTTAGCAGGGAAGGGCTACGAGCAGTACTTC. Full variable domain (rest looked up from reference TRBV7-7 and TRBJ2-7): GAGVSQSPRYKVTKRGQDVTLRCDPISSHATLYWYQQALGQGPEFLTYFNYEAQPDKSGLPSDRFSAERPEGSISTLTIQRTEQRDSAMYRCASSLAGKGYEQYFGPGTRLTVT.

The chain uses TRBV5-6 and TRBJ1-1; D call uncertain. In germline, CDR1 is SGHDT, CDR2 YYEEEE. The CDR3 extends over 13 amino acids. Trimming pared 6 bases from V and 1 base from J, leaving 10 bases between. The CDR3 DNA sequence: TGTGCCAGCACCCCCGGCCCGAACACTGAAGCTTTCTTT. It is translated as CASTPGPNTEAFF. The full variable domain, rest sourced from reference TRBV5-6 and TRBJ1-1, is DAGVTQSPTHLIKTRGQQVTLRCSPKSGHDTVSWYQQALGQGPQFIFQYYEEEERQRGNFPDRFSGHQFPNYSSELNVNALLLGDSALYLCASTPGPNTEAFFGQGTRLTVV.

This clonotype was observed at least ten times. This chain joins TRBV30 and TRBJ1-5; tentatively, D is TRBD1 (6 bases). Trimming shortened V by 7 bases and J by 1 base, and 17 bases separated the two germline ends. Germline V gene lookup returns CDR1 GTSNPN and CDR2 SVGIG (reference sequence). The CDR3 is 15 residues long. The CDR3 region is CASTRGAGSNQPQHF. The CDR3 region has the DNA TGTGCCTCTACCCGGGGGGCAGGGAGCAATCAGCCCCAGCATTTT.

Turning to this clonotype: Given a much more abundant clone one base away, this may be a read error. V gene TRBV6-5 combines with J gene TRBJ2-1; TRBD2 aligns across 12 bases. CDR3 length: 17 amino acids. J gave up 13 bases and V 0 bases, and 13 bases lay outside the gene matches. The germline V gene has CDR1 MNHEY and CDR2 SVGAGI. CDR3 residues: CASSYSPSGGAGETQFF. As DNA, the CDR3 is TGTGCCAGCAGTTACTCCCCTAGCGGGGGGGCCGGAGAGACCCAGTTCTTC.

This clonotype turned up a few times. A read error is possible here, since a much larger clone lies one base away. The V call is TRBV5-1, the J call TRBJ2-5, with 10 bases fitting TRBD2. Germline values: CDR1 SGHRS, CDR2 YFSETQ. J gave up 11 bases and V 4 bases, and 14 bases lay outside the gene matches. The CDR3 spans 15 residues. CDR3 in DNA: TGCGCCAGCAGCACGGGACTAGCGAAAGGGGATGAGCAGTACTTC. It is translated as CASSTGLAKGDEQYF.

This clonotype was recorded at least ten times. The chain links TRBV7-2 to TRBJ2-1; a possible D gene is TRBD1 (7 bases). The CDR3 loop spans 15 amino acids. Trimming stripped 5 bases from V and 2 bases from J, with 13 bases between. Germline V CDR1 and CDR2: SGHTA, FQGNSA. The CDR3 DNA follows: TGTGCCAGCAGCCTTGCAGGGGGGACCTACAATGAGCAGTTCTTC. This translates into CASSLAGGTYNEQFF.

The chain combines TRBV27 with TRBJ2-7; D perhaps matches TRBD2 (6 bases). The CDR3 is made up of 14 amino acids. The V and J ends lost 3 bases and 7 bases respectively, with 16 bases between them. Germline loops: CDR1 MNHEY, CDR2 SMNVEV (reference sequence). DNA of the CDR3: TGTGCCAGCAGTTTGACGGGGTACGCGGGGGAGCAGTACTTC. Amino acid sequence: CASSLTGYAGEQYF.

As concerns this clonotype: A much larger clone lies a single base off, so this may be a read error. V gene TRBV2 combines with J gene TRBJ2-1, with unresolved D. Germline V gene lookup returns CDR1 SNHLY and CDR2 FYNNEI. The CDR3 length is 13 residues. Trimming shortened V by 2 bases and J by 15 bases, and 17 bases separated the two germline ends. This chain's CDR3 is CASSESGSNKRFF. The DNA of the CDR3 is TGTGCCAGCAGTGAAAGTGGCTCAAACAAGCGGTTCTTC.

This clonotype was seen at least ten times. The chain couples TRBV2 to TRBJ2-5; D is perhaps TRBD2 (6 bases). The germline V and J ends were trimmed by 8 bases and 1 base, with 11 bases remaining between them. Germline assignment: CDR1 SNHLY and CDR2 FYNNEI. The CDR3 sequence is 13 residues long. CDR3 nucleotide sequence: TGTGCCAGCGTTGACGGGGGCCAAGAGACCCAGTACTTC. Its protein is CASVDGGQETQYF.

At least ten counts were recorded for this clonotype. The chain has TRBV20-1 and TRBJ2-3, with TRBD2 matching 9 bases. This CDR3 region has 15 residues. From germline, CDR1 is DFQATT and CDR2 SNEGSKA (reference sequence). Germline trimming cut 5 bases from V and 3 bases from J; bases unmatched to any gene: 9. The CDR3 DNA is TGCAGTGCTTGCCTAGCGGGGATTGAGACAGATACGCAGTATTTT. The encoded protein is CSACLAGIETDTQYF.

This clonotype showed up many times. The genes are TRBV11-2 and TRBJ2-7; D possibly corresponds to TRBD1 (6 bases). V was trimmed by 1 base and J by 3 bases, leaving 16 bases between them. The CDR3 loop spans 16 amino acids. CDR1 SGHAT and CDR2 FQNNGV come from the germline V gene. CDR3 DNA sequence: TGTGCCAGCAGCTTAGTGGTAACAGGGATCCTCTACGAGCAGTACTTC. Its translation: CASSLVVTGILYEQYF.

The CDR3 loop is CSVVGSSNTEAFF. DNA of the CDR3: TGCAGCGTTGTCGGCAGCTCGAACACTGAAGCTTTCTTT. The chain joins TRBV29-1 to TRBJ1-1, with D unresolved. The length of the CDR3 is 13 residues. V lost 4 bases and J 1 base, leaving 10 bases between the germline ends. The germline V gene has CDR1 SQVTM and CDR2 ANQGSEA.

With respect to this clonotype: This may arise from a read error, as a much more abundant clone is one base away. The chain uses TRBV7-9 and TRBJ1-5, with a tentative D call TRBD1 (5 bases). Germline assignment: CDR1 SEHNR and CDR2 FQNEAQ (reference sequence). The CDR3 has 14 residues. The CDR3 sequence: CANSWDGDNQPQHF. The CDR3 nucleotides are TGTGCCAACAGCTGGGACGGTGACAATCAGCCCCAGCATTTT.

In its sample, this clonotype was seen many times. The gene calls are TRBV3-1 and TRBJ2-5; D might be TRBD2 (6 bases). V lost 2 bases and J 5 bases, leaving 18 bases between the germline ends. Germline V gene sequence: CDR1 LGHDT, CDR2 YNNKEL (reference sequence). CDR3 size: 16 residues. CDR3 amino acids: CASSQFGGRLGETQYF. The CDR3 DNA reads as TGTGCCAGCAGCCAATTTGGAGGGCGGCTTGGGGAGACCCAGTACTTC.

This chain links TRBV7-6 with TRBJ2-3; 8 bases are a match to TRBD1. Germline CDR1 is SGHVS and CDR2 is FNYEAQ. Losses at the gene ends were 5 bases for V and 1 base for J; bases not matched to a gene: 11. The CDR3 consists of 17 residues. This chain's CDR3 is CASSPLGGTGRTDTQYF. In DNA, the CDR3 is TGTGCCAGCAGCCCTTTAGGCGGGACAGGACGCACAGATACGCAGTATTTT.

As for this clonotype: A much larger clone is a single base away; this may be a read error. The gene calls are TRBV13 and TRBJ2-1; D unresolved. Germline values: CDR1 PRHDT, CDR2 FYEKMQ (reference sequence). The CDR3 extends over 14 amino acids. V shed 8 bases and J shed 10 bases, with 21 bases lying between them. Here the CDR3 DNA reads TGTGCCAGCGCCTCCAATGGGGTCACGTACGAGCAGTTCTTC. This sequence encodes CASASNGVTYEQFF.

This clonotype was seen many times. V usage is TRBV20-1 and J usage is TRBJ1-5; the D is unclear. Germline V CDR1 and CDR2: DFQATT, SNEGSKA (reference sequence). There are 17 residues in the CDR3. Deletions cut 2 bases from V and 0 bases from J, with 17 bases between. CDR3 bases: TGCAGTGCTAGATCCCAGGCCGGGAGTTATAGCAATCAGCCCCAGCATTTT. Amino acids: CSARSQAGSYSNQPQHF.